The 7 T cell receptor beta chains listed next were all sequenced from one sample in a study of blood T cells in healthy people across ages. The use of a sample-barcoded 5' primer and a J-beta primer mix characterized a second PCR of roughly 6 to 11 cycles. TCRdb reprocessed the 5' RACE reads with MiXCR, giving one entry per CDR3 protein. This table holds over 300,000 distinct CDR3 sequences, roughly half found once. Material: blood. All receptors come from a man in his 60s in good health.

V and J are TRBV7-9 and TRBJ1-2; perhaps TRBD1 as D (5 bases). Trimming shortened V by 6 bases and J by 5 bases, and 16 bases separated the two germline ends. This CDR3 comprises 14 residues. Germline values: CDR1 SEHNR, CDR2 FQNEAQ (reference sequence). CDR3 nucleotide sequence: TGTGCCAGCAGTCCCCAGACAGCGGAGTATGGCTACACCTTC. Translated: CASSPQTAEYGYTF.

This clonotype showed up just a few times. This chain links TRBV20-1 with TRBJ2-1; weak D call: TRBD1 (6 bases). The CDR3 has 13 residues. In germline, CDR1 is DFQATT, CDR2 SNEGSKA (reference sequence). The CDR3 DNA follows: TGCAGGGCTTTTGGGACATTGGATAATGAGCAGTTCTTC. It codes for CRAFGTLDNEQFF.

This clonotype was seen a few times. This chain connects TRBV7-2 to TRBJ1-2; 8 nucleotides line up with TRBD1. The trim removed 2 bases at V and 8 bases at J, leaving 13 bases unmatched. In germline, CDR1 is SGHTA, CDR2 FQGNSA. The CDR3 is made up of 16 amino acids. The DNA of the CDR3 is TGTGCCAGCAGCTTAAGGGGCTCGCAGGGGGCGAGAGGCTACACCTTC. Protein product: CASSLRGSQGARGYTF.

This clonotype was counted ten times or more. V is TRBV5-1 and J is TRBJ2-1; 9 bases are a match to TRBD1. V lost 4 bases and J lost 6; bases outside the gene matches: 14. The CDR3 totals 17 residues. Germline CDR1 and CDR2: SGHRS and YFSETQ. In DNA, the CDR3 is TGCGCCAGCAGCCGAGGCGGAGGGACAGGGAGTACCAATGAGCAGTTCTTC. Translated, it gives CASSRGGGTGSTNEQFF.

This chain uses TRBV18 with TRBJ2-7, with a tentative D call TRBD1 (6 bases). Looked up from germline, CDR1 is KGHSH and CDR2 is LQKENI. The CDR3 has 16 residues. V lost 0 bases and J 0 bases, leaving 12 bases between the germline ends. The CDR3 loop reads CASSPPGALSSYEQYF. In DNA form, the CDR3 reads TGTGCCAGCTCACCACCGGGGGCATTAAGCTCCTACGAGCAGTACTTC. Filled out from reference TRBV18 and TRBJ2-7, the complete variable domain reads NAGVMQNPRHLVRRRGQEARLRCSPMKGHSHVYWYRQLPEEGLKFMVYLQKENIIDESGMPKERFSAEFPKEGPSILRIQQVVRGDSAAYFCASSPPGALSSYEQYFGPGTRLTVT.

The chain recombines TRBV6-4 with TRBJ2-2; D may be TRBD2 (5 bases). The germline V gene has CDR1 MRHNA and CDR2 SNTAGT. The CDR3 covers 16 residues. V lost 3 bases to trimming and J lost 6 bases, with 17 bases between them. CDR3 DNA sequence: TGTGCCAGCAGTGAGGGAGAGCGCCCGGGCTCCGGGGAGCTGTTTTTT. Translation: CASSEGERPGSGELFF.

The chain carries TRBV12-3 or TRBV12-4 and TRBJ2-1, with 12 bases lining up with TRBD2. The CDR3 covers 15 residues. V shed 6 bases and J 6 bases; nucleotides not matched to a gene: 6. CDR3: CASSPGLAGSNEQFF. In DNA form, the CDR3 reads TGTGCCAGCAGCCCTGGACTAGCGGGGTCCAATGAGCAGTTCTTC.